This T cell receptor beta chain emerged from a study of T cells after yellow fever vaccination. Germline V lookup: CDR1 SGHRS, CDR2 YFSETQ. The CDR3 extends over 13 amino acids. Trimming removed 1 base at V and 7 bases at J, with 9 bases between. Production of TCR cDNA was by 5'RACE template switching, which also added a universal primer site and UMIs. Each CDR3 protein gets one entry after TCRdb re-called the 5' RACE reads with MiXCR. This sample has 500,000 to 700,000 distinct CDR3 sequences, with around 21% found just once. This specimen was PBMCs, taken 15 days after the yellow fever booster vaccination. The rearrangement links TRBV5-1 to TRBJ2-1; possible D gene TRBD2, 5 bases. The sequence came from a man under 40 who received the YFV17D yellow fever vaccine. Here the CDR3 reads CASSLFGDNEQFF. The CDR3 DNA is TGCGCCAGCAGCTTGTTCGGGGATAATGAGCAGTTCTTC.